This T cell receptor (beta chain) was documented in a study of blood T cell repertoires in COVID-19. About the study: Samples of COVID-19 (acute and convalescent) were obtained from the United States, Italy and Spain. PBMCs, B-cell-depleted T cells, or T cells provided the cDNA or gDNA that made up the material.

Clones were read by immunoSEQ multiplex PCR, and TCRdb kept only the in-frame ones, dropping some. The data hold about 220,000 clones, with around 84% observed a single time. V dropped 4 bases and J dropped 2; count of bases not matched to a gene: 5. This CDR3 spans 15 amino acids. The germline CDR1 and CDR2 sequences are SGHRS and YFSETQ. The clonotype originates from a man aged 45-65 years with active or convalescent COVID-19. The chain recombines TRBV5-1 with TRBJ2-1; 8 bases map to TRBD1. Input material: peripheral blood. CDR3 amino acids: CASSRAGQAYNEQFF. In DNA, the CDR3 is TGCGCCAGCAGCCGGGCGGGACAGGCCTACAATGAGCAGTTCTTC.